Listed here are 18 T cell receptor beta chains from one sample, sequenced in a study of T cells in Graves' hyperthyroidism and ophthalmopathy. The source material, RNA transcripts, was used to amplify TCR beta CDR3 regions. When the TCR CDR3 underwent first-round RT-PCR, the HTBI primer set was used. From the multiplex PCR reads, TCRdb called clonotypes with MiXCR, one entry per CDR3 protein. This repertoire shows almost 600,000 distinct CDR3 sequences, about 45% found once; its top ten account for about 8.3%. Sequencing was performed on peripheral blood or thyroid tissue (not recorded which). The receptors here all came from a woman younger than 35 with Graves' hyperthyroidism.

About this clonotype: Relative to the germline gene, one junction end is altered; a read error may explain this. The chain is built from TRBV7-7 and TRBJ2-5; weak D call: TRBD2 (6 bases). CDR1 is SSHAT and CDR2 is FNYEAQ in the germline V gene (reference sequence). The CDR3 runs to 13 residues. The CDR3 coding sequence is TGTGCTAGCAGCGGCGGGGCTAAAGAGACCCAGTACTTC. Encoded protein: CASSGGAKETQYF. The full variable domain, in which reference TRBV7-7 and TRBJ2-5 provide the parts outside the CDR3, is GAGVSQSPRYKVTKRGQDVTLRCDPISSHATLYWYQQALGQGPEFLTYFNYEAQPDKSGLPSDRFSAERPEGSISTLTIQRTEQRDSAMYRCASSGGAKETQYFGPGTRLLVL.

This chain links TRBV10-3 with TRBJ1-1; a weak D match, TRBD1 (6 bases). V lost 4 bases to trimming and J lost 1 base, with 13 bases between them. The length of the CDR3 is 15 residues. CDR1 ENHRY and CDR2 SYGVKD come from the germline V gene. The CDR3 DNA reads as TGTGCCATCAGTGGGACACAGGGTACGAACACTGAAGCTTTCTTT. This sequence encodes CAISGTQGTNTEAFF.

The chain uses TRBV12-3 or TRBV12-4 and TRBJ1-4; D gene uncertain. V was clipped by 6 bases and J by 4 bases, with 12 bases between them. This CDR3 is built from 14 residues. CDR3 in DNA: TGTGCCAGCAGGGAAGGCGGGAATAATGAAAAACTGTTTTTT. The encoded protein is CASREGGNNEKLFF.

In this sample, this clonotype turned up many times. CDR3 sequence: CASSQGRTNTGELFF. For the CDR3, the DNA is TGTGCCAGCAGCCAAGGCAGGACGAACACCGGGGAGCTGTTTTTT. The gene calls are TRBV3-1 and TRBJ2-2; D is unresolved. This CDR3 region has 15 residues. The germline V and J ends were trimmed by 1 base and 0 bases, with 6 bases remaining between them. The germline V gene encodes CDR1 LGHDT and CDR2 YNNKEL (reference sequence).

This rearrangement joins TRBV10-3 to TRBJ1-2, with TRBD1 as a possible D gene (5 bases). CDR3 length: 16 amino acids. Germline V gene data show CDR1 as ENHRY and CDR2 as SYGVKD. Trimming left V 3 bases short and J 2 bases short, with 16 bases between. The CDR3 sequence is CAISDPGDVENYGYTF. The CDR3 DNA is TGTGCCATCAGTGACCCCGGGGACGTTGAAAACTATGGCTACACCTTC.

CDR3 protein: CASSVGGGQGNSPLHF. The CDR3 bases are TGTGCCAGCAGCGTCGGAGGGGGACAGGGAAATTCACCCCTCCACTTT. The chain is built from TRBV9 and TRBJ1-6, with TRBD1 identical over 9 bases. The germline gives CDR1 SGDLS, CDR2 YYNGEE. V lost 2 bases and J lost 7; bases outside the gene matches: 7. The CDR3 covers 16 residues.

This CDR3 reads CASRLEGANTGELFF. CDR3 nucleotides: TGTGCCAGCAGGCTGGAGGGGGCGAACACCGGGGAGCTGTTTTTT. The chain links TRBV7-2 to TRBJ2-2, with D perhaps assigned TRBD1 or TRBD2 (6 bases each). Trimming cost V 6 bases and J 0 bases, with 11 bases left between them. Germline CDR1 reads SGHTA; CDR2 reads FQGNSA. This CDR3 spans 15 amino acids.

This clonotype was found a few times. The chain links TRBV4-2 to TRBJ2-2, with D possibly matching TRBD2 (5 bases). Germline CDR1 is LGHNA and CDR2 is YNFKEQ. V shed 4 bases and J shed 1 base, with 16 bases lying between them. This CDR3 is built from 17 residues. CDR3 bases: TGTGCCAGCAGCCGGAAGGCGAGCGGAGGGAACACCGGGGAGCTGTTTTTT. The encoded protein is CASSRKASGGNTGELFF.

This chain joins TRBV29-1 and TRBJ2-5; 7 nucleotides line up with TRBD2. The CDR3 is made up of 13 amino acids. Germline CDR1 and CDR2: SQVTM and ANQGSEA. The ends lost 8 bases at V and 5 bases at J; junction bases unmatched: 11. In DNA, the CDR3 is TGCAGCACTGCGAGCGGGGAGGAGGAGACCCAGTACTTC. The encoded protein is CSTASGEEETQYF. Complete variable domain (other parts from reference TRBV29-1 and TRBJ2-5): SAVISQKPSRDICQRGTSLTIQCQVDSQVTMMFWYRQQPGQSLTLIATANQGSEATYESGFVIDKFPISRPNLTFSTLTVSNMSPEDSSIYLCSTASGEEETQYFGPGTRLLVL.

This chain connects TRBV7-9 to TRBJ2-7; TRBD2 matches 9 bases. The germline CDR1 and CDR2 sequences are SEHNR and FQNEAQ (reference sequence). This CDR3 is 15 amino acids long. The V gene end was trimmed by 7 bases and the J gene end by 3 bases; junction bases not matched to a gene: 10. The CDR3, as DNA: TGTGCCAGCACCACTAGCGGGTTGGGGCGCTACGAGCAGTACTTC. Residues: CASTTSGLGRYEQYF. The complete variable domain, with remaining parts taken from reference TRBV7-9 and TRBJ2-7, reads DTGVSQNPRHKITKRGQNVTFRCDPISEHNRLYWYRQTLGQGPEFLTYFQNEAQLEKSRLLSDRFSAERPKGSFSTLEIQRTEQGDSAMYLCASTTSGLGRYEQYFGPGTRLTVT.

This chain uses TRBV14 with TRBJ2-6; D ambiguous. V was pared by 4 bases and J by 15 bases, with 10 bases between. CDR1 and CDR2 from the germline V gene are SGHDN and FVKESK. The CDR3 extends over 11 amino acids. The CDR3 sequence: CASSPQEDLTF. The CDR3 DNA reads TGTGCCAGCAGCCCCCAAGAGGACCTGACTTTC.

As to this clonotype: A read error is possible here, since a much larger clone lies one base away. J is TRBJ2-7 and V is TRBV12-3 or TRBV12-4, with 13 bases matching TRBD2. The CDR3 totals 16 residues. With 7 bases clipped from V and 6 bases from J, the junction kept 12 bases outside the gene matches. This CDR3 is CASNTRRLAGGAEQYF. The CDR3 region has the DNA TGTGCCAGCAATACAAGACGACTAGCGGGAGGAGCCGAGCAGTACTTC.

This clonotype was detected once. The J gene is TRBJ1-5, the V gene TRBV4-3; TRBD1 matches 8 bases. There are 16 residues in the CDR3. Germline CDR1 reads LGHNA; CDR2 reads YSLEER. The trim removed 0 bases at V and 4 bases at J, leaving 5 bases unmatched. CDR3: CASSQDMTGDNQPQHF. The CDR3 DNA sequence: TGCGCCAGCAGCCAAGACATGACAGGGGATAATCAGCCCCAGCATTTT.

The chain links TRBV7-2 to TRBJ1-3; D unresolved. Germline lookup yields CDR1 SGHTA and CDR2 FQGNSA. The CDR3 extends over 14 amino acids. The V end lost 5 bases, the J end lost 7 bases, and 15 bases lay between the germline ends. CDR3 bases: TGTGCCAGCAGCCAATCGCCGGGATTCAACACCATATATTTT. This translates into CASSQSPGFNTIYF.

CDR3 amino acids: CASSGGGQYF. CDR3 sequence (DNA): TGTGCCAGCTCGGGAGGGGGGCAGTACTTC. This rearrangement joins TRBV28 to TRBJ2-7; 8 bases are a match to TRBD2. V lost 8 bases, J lost 9 bases, and 3 bases stayed unmatched. The V gene's germline CDR1 is MDHEN and CDR2 SYDVKM. The CDR3 is made up of 10 amino acids.

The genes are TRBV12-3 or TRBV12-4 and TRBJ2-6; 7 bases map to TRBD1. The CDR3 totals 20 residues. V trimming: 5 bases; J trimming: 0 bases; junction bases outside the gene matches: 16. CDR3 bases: TGTGCCAGCAGTACCTCACTCGGGACAGCCACTTCCTCTGGGGCCAACGTCCTGACTTTC. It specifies CASSTSLGTATSSGANVLTF.

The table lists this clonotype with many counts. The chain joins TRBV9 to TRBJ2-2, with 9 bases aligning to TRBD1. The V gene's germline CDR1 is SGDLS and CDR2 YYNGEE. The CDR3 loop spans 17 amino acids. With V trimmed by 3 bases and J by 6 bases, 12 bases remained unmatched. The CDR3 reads CASSGTGTGFFAGELFF. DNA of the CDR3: TGTGCCAGCAGCGGGACCGGGACAGGGTTTTTCGCCGGGGAGCTGTTTTTT.

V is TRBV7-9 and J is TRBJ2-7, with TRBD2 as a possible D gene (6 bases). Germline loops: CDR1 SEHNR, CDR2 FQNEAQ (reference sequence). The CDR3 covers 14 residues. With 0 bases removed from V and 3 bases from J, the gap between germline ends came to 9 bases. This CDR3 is CASSLAWGDYEQYF. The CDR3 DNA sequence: TGTGCCAGCAGCTTAGCGTGGGGGGACTACGAGCAGTACTTC.